The rows below give T cell receptor beta chains drawn from one sample of a study of blood T cell repertoires in COVID-19. Repertoires were generated with immunoSEQ multiplex PCR, while TCRdb's copy carries only in-frame clones and drops some. The sample carries about 170,000 clones, 84% recorded once. Sequencing was carried out using peripheral blood. The receptors shown here come from a woman over 75 with COVID-19, enrolled during active disease. Both conserved end residues are part of each CDR3. The order of the fields is clone size, D gene, V gene, J gene, CDR3 protein, CDR3 DNA. D genes are given only for firm matches. Expanded clones get a size class; other rows say once, few or many, or leave the size out.

few	TRBD1	TRBV5-4	TRBJ2-7	CASSSQGASTYEQYF	TGTGCCAGCAGCTCTCAGGGGGCTTCGACCTACGAGCAGTACTTC
-	-	TRBV10-3	TRBJ1-5	CAISGQEDQPQHF	TGTGCCATCAGTGGTCAGGAGGATCAGCCCCAGCATTTT
-	TRBD1	TRBV24-1	TRBJ1-5	CATQGVNQPQHF	TGTGCCACTCAGGGGGTCAATCAGCCCCAGCATTTT
-	-	TRBV5-1	TRBJ1-6	CASSWRGRIGDSPLHF	TGCGCCAGCAGCTGGAGGGGCCGGATCGGGGATTCACCCCTCCACTTT
-	-	TRBV15	TRBJ1-3	CATSPGFSSGNTIYF	TGTGCCACCAGCCCAGGCTTCTCATCTGGAAACACCATATATTTT
-	TRBD1	TRBV5-1	TRBJ1-2	CASREDRGASLYFPFYGYTF	TGCGCCAGCAGAGAGGACAGGGGCGCCTCTCTTTACTTTCCTTTCTATGGCTACACCTTC
-	TRBD1	TRBV19	TRBJ2-1	CASSPPGQGDNEQFF	TGTGCCAGTAGTCCCCCGGGACAGGGGGACAATGAGCAGTTCTTC
-	-	TRBV5-1	TRBJ2-4	CASSKDTLAKNIQYF	TGCGCCAGCAGCAAGGACACGTTAGCCAAAAACATTCAGTACTTC
-	-	TRBV5-1	TRBJ1-1	CASSFFRGATEAFF	TGCGCCAGCAGCTTTTTCAGGGGAGCCACTGAAGCTTTCTTT
-	TRBD1	TRBV24-1	TRBJ2-1	CATSGQGMGLGYNEQFF	TGTGCCACCAGTGGACAGGGGATGGGTCTCGGATACAATGAGCAGTTCTTC
once	-	TRBV7-3	TRBJ1-1	CASRSWSMNTEAFF	TGTGCCAGCAGAAGTTGGAGCATGAACACTGAAGCTTTCTTT
-	TRBD2	TRBV29-1	TRBJ2-1	CSVVGSGLKSEQFF	TGCAGCGTTGTTGGTAGCGGGCTTAAAAGTGAGCAGTTCTTC
-	-	TRBV5-8	TRBJ1-1	CASSLLRNTEAFF	TGTGCCAGCAGCTTACTGAGGAACACTGAAGCTTTCTTT
-	-	TRBV7-2	TRBJ1-1	CASSPLRAMNTEAFF	TGTGCCAGCAGCCCACTGAGGGCCATGAACACTGAAGCTTTCTTT
-	-	TRBV5-4	TRBJ2-3	CASSLVEITDTQYF	TGTGCCAGCAGCTTGGTGGAGATCACAGATACGCAGTATTTT
-	-	TRBV28	TRBJ1-1	CASSSPGIKAEAFF	TGTGCCAGCAGTTCCCCGGGGATCAAGGCTGAAGCTTTCTTT
-	-	TRBV6-7	TRBJ2-6	CASSYSYTSAVRSGANVLTF	TGTGCCAGCAGTTACTCTTACACCTCAGCGGTCCGCTCTGGGGCCAACGTCCTGACTTTC
-	-	TRBV27	TRBJ2-7	CASSLRGYEQYF	TGTGCCAGCAGTTTACGGGGGTACGAGCAGTACTTC
-	-	TRBV7-3	TRBJ2-1	CASSLQVGGHGNEQFF	TGTGCCAGCAGCCTACAAGTCGGGGGTCATGGGAATGAGCAGTTCTTC
-	-	TRBV6-1	TRBJ1-1	CASSDRMNTEAFF	TGTGCCAGCAGTGATCGTATGAACACTGAAGCTTTCTTT
-	-	TRBV18	TRBJ1-1	CASSPLWQSEAFF	TGTGCCAGCTCACCTCTTTGGCAATCTGAAGCTTTCTTT
few	-	TRBV18	TRBJ2-7	CASSPRTEYEQYF	TGTGCCAGCTCACCGCGGACAGAATACGAGCAGTACTTC
-	TRBD2	TRBV10-3	TRBJ2-7	CAISRRAGPTLDEQYF	TGTGCCATCAGTCGCCGAGCGGGACCGACCCTAGACGAGCAGTACTTC
few	-	TRBV2	TRBJ1-4	CASSEQGGYEKLFF	TGTGCCAGCAGTGAACAGGGAGGGTACGAAAAACTGTTTTTT
-	TRBD1	TRBV28	TRBJ1-4	CASIPGGTNEKLFF	TGTGCCAGCATCCCAGGGGGTACTAATGAAAAACTGTTTTTT
-	TRBD1	TRBV11-1	TRBJ1-2	CASSPDRNILRGYTF	TGTGCCAGCAGCCCGGACAGGAACATCCTCAGGGGCTACACCTTC
-	-	TRBV18	TRBJ2-7	CASWRDSSDEQYF	TGTGCCAGCTGGCGGGATTCCTCGGACGAGCAGTACTTC
-	TRBD1	TRBV10-3	TRBJ2-1	CAITTGGRGSNEQFF	TGTGCCATCACTACAGGGGGACGAGGTAGCAATGAGCAGTTCTTC
-	-	TRBV21-1	TRBJ2-5	CASSKNAIRGRAGETQYF	TGTGCCAGCAGCAAAAATGCGATAAGAGGCAGGGCCGGAGAGACCCAGTACTTC
once	-	TRBV14	TRBJ1-2	CASSQEVGQGGYTF	TGTGCCAGCAGCCAAGAAGTCGGGCAGGGGGGCTACACCTTC
-	-	TRBV5-1	TRBJ1-2	CASSLEQGYGYTF	TGCGCCAGCAGCTTGGAACAGGGCTATGGCTACACCTTC
-	TRBD1	TRBV10-3	TRBJ1-1	CAISGTGGRNTEAFF	TGTGCCATCAGTGGAACAGGGGGACGAAACACTGAAGCTTTCTTT
-	TRBD1	TRBV24-1	TRBJ2-5	CATSDPRDSRETQYF	TGTGCCACCAGTGACCCCCGGGACAGCCGAGAGACCCAGTACTTC
few	-	TRBV6-5	TRBJ1-1	CASRQNTEAFF	TGTGCCAGCAGACAGAACACTGAAGCTTTCTTT
-	TRBD1	TRBV7-3	TRBJ2-5	CASSHRQGPQETQYF	TGTGCCAGCAGCCATCGACAGGGTCCACAAGAGACCCAGTACTTC
-	TRBD1	TRBV4-2	TRBJ1-2	CASSQDFRGSPNYGYTF	TGTGCCAGCAGCCAAGATTTCAGGGGGTCCCCTAACTATGGCTACACCTTC
-	TRBD2	TRBV10-2	TRBJ2-5	CASGTGGYQETQYF	TGCGCCAGCGGAACGGGGGGGTACCAAGAGACCCAGTACTTC
-	TRBD1	TRBV2	TRBJ1-2	CASSGDSQGYTF	TGTGCCAGCAGTGGGGACAGTCAGGGCTACACCTTC
few	-	TRBV3-1/TRBV3-2	TRBJ2-2	CASSQQGTGGELFF	TGTGCCAGCAGCCAACAGGGGACGGGCGGGGAGCTGTTTTTT
-	TRBD1	TRBV7-3	TRBJ2-3	CASGDRGADTQYF	TGTGCCAGCGGGGACAGGGGTGCAGATACGCAGTATTTT
few	TRBD2	TRBV27	TRBJ2-7	CASSHPGGSRYEQYF	TGTGCCAGCAGTCATCCCGGCGGGAGTCGGTACGAGCAGTACTTC
-	-	TRBV3-1/TRBV3-2	TRBJ2-5	CASSLNVGAGETQYF	TGTGCCAGCAGCCTAAACGTGGGAGCGGGAGAGACCCAGTACTTC
few	-	TRBV7-9	TRBJ1-2	CASSRTDGYTF	TGTGCCAGCAGCCGGACAGATGGCTACACCTTC
-	-	TRBV6-5	TRBJ2-1	CASSYGTTYNEQFF	TGTGCCAGCAGTTACGGCACTACGTACAATGAGCAGTTCTTC
-	-	TRBV10-3	TRBJ1-2	CAIGPGEGYTF	TGTGCCATCGGGCCAGGGGAGGGCTACACCTTC
-	TRBD1	TRBV5-5	TRBJ2-5	CASSLVVTGVTETQYF	TGTGCCAGCAGCTTGGTCGTGACAGGGGTAACAGAGACCCAGTACTTC
-	-	TRBV30	TRBJ1-6	CAWSVKRNSPLHF	TGTGCCTGGAGTGTAAAGCGTAATTCACCCCTCCACTTT
-	-	TRBV5-1	TRBJ2-7	CASSLTEFEQYF	TGCGCCAGCAGCCTGACAGAGTTTGAGCAGTACTTC